The TCR beta chain described here comes from a study of blood T cell repertoires in COVID-19. On the study more broadly: Researchers got acute and convalescent COVID-19 samples from the United States, Italy and Spain. Nucleic acid was either cDNA or gDNA, and it came from T cells, B-cell-depleted T cells, or PBMCs.

This clone has a handful of counts. Per the original data handling: By means of reference gene primer amplification, nucleated cell counts were estimated. The table came from immunoSEQ multiplex PCR; TCRdb's copy has only in-frame clones and leaves some out. V, J and clone size reflect that table, while D and trimming were determined from the DNA. The sample records some 200,000 clones, around 80% being singletons. J was trimmed by 1 base and V by 0 bases; bases with no gene match: 5. The CDR3 is made up of 16 amino acids. CDR1 and CDR2 (germline): SGHRS, YFSETQ. J is TRBJ2-3 and V is TRBV5-1, with 7 bases lining up with TRBD2. The material sequenced was peripheral blood. This sequence was found in a woman aged 70-85 years with acute or convalescent COVID-19. The CDR3 DNA is TGCGCCAGCAGCTTGGATGGACGGGGGGGCACAGATACGCAGTATTTT. Its protein is CASSLDGRGGTDTQYF.